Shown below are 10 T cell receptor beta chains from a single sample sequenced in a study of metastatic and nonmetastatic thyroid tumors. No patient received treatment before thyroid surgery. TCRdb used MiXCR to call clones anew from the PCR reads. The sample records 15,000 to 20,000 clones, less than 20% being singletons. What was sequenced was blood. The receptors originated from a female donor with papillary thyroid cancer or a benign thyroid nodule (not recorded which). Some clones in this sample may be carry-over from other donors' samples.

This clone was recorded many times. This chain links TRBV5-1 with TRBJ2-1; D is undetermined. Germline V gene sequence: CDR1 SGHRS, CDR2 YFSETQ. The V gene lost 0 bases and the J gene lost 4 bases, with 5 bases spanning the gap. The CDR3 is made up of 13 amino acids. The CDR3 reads CASSLGIYNEQFF. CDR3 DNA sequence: TGCGCCAGCAGCTTGGGCATTTACAATGAGCAGTTCTTC.

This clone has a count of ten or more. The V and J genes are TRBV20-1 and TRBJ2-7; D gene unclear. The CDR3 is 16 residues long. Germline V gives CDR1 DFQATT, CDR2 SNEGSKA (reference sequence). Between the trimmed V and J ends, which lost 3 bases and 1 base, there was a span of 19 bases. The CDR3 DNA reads TGCAGTGCTAGTCGGGCCAGGCGTACCTCTTCCTACGAGCAGTACTTC. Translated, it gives CSASRARRTSSYEQYF.

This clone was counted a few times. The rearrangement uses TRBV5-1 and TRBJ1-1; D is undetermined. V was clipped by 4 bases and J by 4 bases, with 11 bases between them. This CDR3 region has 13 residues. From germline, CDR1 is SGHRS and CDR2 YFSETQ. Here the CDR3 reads CASSISYGTEAFF. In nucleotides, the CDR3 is TGCGCCAGCAGCATTTCGTATGGCACTGAAGCTTTCTTT.

The CDR3 sequence is CASSVEAGTGNTIYF. In nucleotides, the CDR3 is TGTGCCAGCAGCGTTGAGGCGGGTACTGGAAACACCATATATTTT. This chain uses TRBV9 with TRBJ1-3; D is ambiguous. Germline V gene lookup returns CDR1 SGDLS and CDR2 YYNGEE. This CDR3 is 15 amino acids long. The V end was cut by 2 bases, the J end by 2 bases, with 11 bases between.

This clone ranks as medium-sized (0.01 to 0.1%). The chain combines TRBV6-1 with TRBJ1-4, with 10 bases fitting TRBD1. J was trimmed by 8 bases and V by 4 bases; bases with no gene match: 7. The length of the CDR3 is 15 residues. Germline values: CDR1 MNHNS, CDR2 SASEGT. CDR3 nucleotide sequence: TGTGCCAGCAGTGGTTGGACAGGGGGTTACGAAAAACTGTTTTTT. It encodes CASSGWTGGYEKLFF.

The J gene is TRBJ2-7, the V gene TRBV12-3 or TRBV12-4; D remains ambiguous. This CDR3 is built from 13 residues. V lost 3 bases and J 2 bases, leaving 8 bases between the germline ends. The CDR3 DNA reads TGTGCCAGCAGTTTCGCTTTAACCTACGAGCAGTACTTC. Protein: CASSFALTYEQYF.

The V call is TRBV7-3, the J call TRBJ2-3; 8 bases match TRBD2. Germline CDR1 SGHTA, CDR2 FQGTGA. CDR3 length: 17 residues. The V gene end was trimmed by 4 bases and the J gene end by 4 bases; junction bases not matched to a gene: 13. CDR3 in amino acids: CASSSGPGGAVADTQYF. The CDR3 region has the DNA TGTGCCAGCAGCTCCGGACCCGGGGGGGCGGTCGCAGATACGCAGTATTTT.

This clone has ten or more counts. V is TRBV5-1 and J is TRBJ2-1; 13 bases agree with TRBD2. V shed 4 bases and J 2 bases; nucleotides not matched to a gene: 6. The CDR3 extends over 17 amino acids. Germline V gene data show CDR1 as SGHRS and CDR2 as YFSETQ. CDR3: CASSKLAGGGTYNEQFF. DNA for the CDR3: TGCGCCAGCAGCAAACTAGCGGGAGGGGGCACCTACAATGAGCAGTTCTTC. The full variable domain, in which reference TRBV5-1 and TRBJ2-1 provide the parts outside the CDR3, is KAGVTQTPRYLIKTRGQQVTLSCSPISGHRSVSWYQQTPGQGLQFLFEYFSETQRNKGNFPGRFSGRQFSNSRSEMNVSTLELGDSALYLCASSKLAGGGTYNEQFFGPGTRLTVL.

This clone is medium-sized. The CDR3 sequence is CASSELPHYEQYF. CDR3 in DNA: TGTGCCAGCAGTGAACTACCCCACTACGAGCAGTACTTC. The rearrangement uses TRBV28 and TRBJ2-7, with no clear D. The CDR3 has 13 residues. Trimming cost V 5 bases and J 3 bases, with 11 bases left between them. Germline lookup yields CDR1 MDHEN and CDR2 SYDVKM.

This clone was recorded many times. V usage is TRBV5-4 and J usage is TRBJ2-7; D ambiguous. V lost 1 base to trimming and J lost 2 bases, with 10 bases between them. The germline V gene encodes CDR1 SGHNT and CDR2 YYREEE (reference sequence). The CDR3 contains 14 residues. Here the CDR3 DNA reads TGTGCCAGCAGCTTGCAGCAGACCACCTACGAGCAGTACTTC. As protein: CASSLQQTTYEQYF. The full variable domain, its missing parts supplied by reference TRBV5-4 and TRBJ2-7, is ETGVTQSPTHLIKTRGQQVTLRCSSQSGHNTVSWYQQALGQGPQFIFQYYREEENGRGNFPPRFSGLQFPNYSSELNVNALELDDSALYLCASSLQQTTYEQYFGPGTRLTVT.